This TCR beta chain was obtained from a study of blood T cell repertoires in COVID-19. Turning to the study itself: Samples taken during acute and convalescent COVID-19 were collected in the United States, Italy and Spain. T cells, B-cell-depleted T cells, or PBMCs supplied cDNA or gDNA.

From germline, CDR1 is SGHNT and CDR2 YYREEE (reference sequence). V trimming: 10 bases; J trimming: 1 base; junction bases outside the gene matches: 4. This CDR3 has 14 residues. This clone was counted a single time. Data came from immunoSEQ multiplex PCR; TCRdb stores just in-frame clones and leaves some out. The sample shows about 47,000 clones, roughly 84% of them seen only once. The sequence was collected from a man aged 50 to 60 with acute or convalescent COVID-19. Sequencing was carried out using peripheral blood. The genes are TRBV5-4 and TRBJ1-3; 11 bases are shared with TRBD1. DNA for the CDR3: TGTGCCGGACGGGACAGGGGGTCTGGAAACACCATATATTTT. As protein: CAGRDRGSGNTIYF. The complete variable domain, with remaining parts taken from reference TRBV5-4 and TRBJ1-3, reads ETGVTQSPTHLIKTRGQQVTLRCSSQSGHNTVSWYQQALGQGPQFIFQYYREEENGRGNFPPRFSGLQFPNYSSELNVNALELDDSALYLCAGRDRGSGNTIYFGEGSWLTVV.